These 29 T cell receptor beta chains were sequenced from one sample in a study of a mutant IDH1 vaccine in newly diagnosed glioma. The sample's time point: baseline, week 1 (first vaccination visit). Treatment indicated: pre-vaccination baseline after standard-of-care therapy. Profiled with immunoSEQ multiplex PCR; TCRdb holds only in-frame clones, not every one. The sample consists of around 82,000 clones, 82% of them appearing once. The source was PBMCs, collected from a glioma patient treated with radiotherapy, temozolomide or both. Receptor source: a man between 35 and 55 years old with glioma. Some clones in this sample may be carry-over from other donors' samples.

The rearrangement joins TRBV7-9 to TRBJ2-5; maybe TRBD1 (5 bases). With 2 bases removed from V and 5 bases from J, the gap between germline ends came to 12 bases. This CDR3 region has 14 residues. In germline, CDR1 is SEHNR, CDR2 FQNEAQ (reference sequence). The CDR3 DNA sequence: TGTGCCAGCAGCTTAACGGCCAAGGGGGAGACCCAGTACTTC. This encodes CASSLTAKGETQYF.

This clone was detected once. The V gene is TRBV25-1, the J gene TRBJ1-2; TRBD1 agrees at 7 bases. The CDR3 is made up of 15 amino acids. Germline V lookup: CDR1 MGHDK, CDR2 SYGVNS. The V and J ends lost 3 bases and 8 bases, in that order; junction bases with no gene match: 12. The CDR3 reads CASSESGDSIRGYTF. The CDR3, as DNA: TGTGCCAGCAGTGAGTCCGGGGACAGTATCCGCGGCTACACCTTC.

The count of this clone is one. This chain joins TRBV9 and TRBJ2-1, with 14 positions matching TRBD2. V shed 3 bases, J shed 8 bases, and the junction held 7 bases outside the gene matches. Per the germline V gene, CDR1 is SGDLS and CDR2 is YYNGEE. The CDR3 covers 16 residues. The CDR3 loop is CASSARLAGGPHEQFF. CDR3 DNA sequence: TGTGCCAGCAGCGCGAGACTAGCGGGGGGGCCCCATGAGCAGTTCTTC.

V and J are TRBV5-4 and TRBJ1-3, with unresolved D. CDR1 and CDR2 (germline): SGHNT, YYREEE (reference sequence). This CDR3 is built from 13 residues. V shed 2 bases and J shed 3 bases, with 6 bases lying between them. Written as DNA, the CDR3 is TGTGCCAGCAGCTTAAGTTTTGGAAACACCATATATTTT. Its protein is CASSLSFGNTIYF.

The rearrangement links TRBV6-5 to TRBJ1-1; the D is unclear. The ends were cut back, 6 bases at V and 4 bases at J, with 9 bases in the middle. This CDR3 has 12 amino acids. Germline V gene lookup returns CDR1 MNHEY and CDR2 SVGAGI. The CDR3 DNA sequence: TGTGCCAGCAGCCCACTGGGCACTGAAGCTTTCTTT. This gives the protein CASSPLGTEAFF.

This clone was observed a handful of times. The chain has TRBV19 and TRBJ1-2; D not resolved. Germline V lookup: CDR1 LNHDA, CDR2 SQIVND (reference sequence). CDR3 size: 15 residues. Deletions cut 10 bases from V and 3 bases from J, with 21 bases between. CDR3 bases: TGTGCCACAAGGACTCCCCCCCATCGGGACTATGGCTACACCTTC. It is translated as CATRTPPHRDYGYTF.

The V and J genes are TRBV2 and TRBJ1-2; weak D call: TRBD1 (5 bases). In germline, CDR1 is SNHLY, CDR2 FYNNEI. The V and J ends lost 4 bases and 5 bases respectively, with 17 bases between them. The CDR3 sequence is 15 residues long. CDR3 DNA sequence: TGTGCCAGCAGTGTCGCCCAGGGTTTTATTTATGGCTACACCTTC. Translating it yields CASSVAQGFIYGYTF.

The chain has TRBV30 and TRBJ1-5; TRBD1 is a possible D gene (5 bases). The CDR3 is 14 residues long. CDR1 and CDR2 (germline): GTSNPN, SVGIG (reference sequence). Trimming cost V 6 bases and J 3 bases, with 15 bases left between them. This CDR3 is CACKGKLVNQPQHF. In DNA form, the CDR3 reads TGTGCCTGTAAGGGGAAGCTCGTCAATCAGCCCCAGCATTTT.

The rearrangement joins TRBV6-7 to TRBJ2-7, with D perhaps matching TRBD1 (6 bases). TRBV6-7 is annotated as an ORF whose role is uncertain. V lost 5 bases to trimming and J lost 3 bases, with 20 bases between them. The CDR3 contains 16 residues. CDR3 region: CASSPTGRELFYEQYF. The CDR3 DNA reads TGTGCCAGCAGTCCAACAGGGCGAGAGCTGTTCTACGAGCAGTACTTC.

This chain joins TRBV15 and TRBJ2-7, with D perhaps given as TRBD1 or TRBD2 (5 bases each). This CDR3 has 14 residues. Deletions cut 4 bases from V and 4 bases from J, with 14 bases between. The germline gives CDR1 LNHNV, CDR2 YYDKDF (reference sequence). The CDR3 spells CATSTPGRTYEQYF. The CDR3 nucleotides read TGTGCCACCAGCACGCCGGGACGGACATACGAGCAGTACTTC.

The chain recombines TRBV30 with TRBJ1-2; D is perhaps TRBD1 (5 bases). From germline, CDR1 is GTSNPN and CDR2 SVGIG (reference sequence). Trimming removed 0 bases from V and 5 bases from J, with 19 bases in between. CDR3 size: 16 residues. The CDR3 region is CAWSVRPGLGPYGYTF. DNA for the CDR3: TGTGCCTGGAGTGTACGGCCCGGGCTGGGGCCATATGGCTACACCTTC.

The chain joins TRBV6-1 to TRBJ1-5, with a possible D match to TRBD1 (5 bases). CDR3 length: 14 residues. Germline CDR1 reads MNHNS; CDR2 reads SASEGT. V was cut by 4 bases and J by 5 bases, with 12 bases left in between. CDR3 sequence (DNA): TGTGCCAGCAGTGCCGCGCAGGGAGATCAGCCCCAGCATTTT. It codes for CASSAAQGDQPQHF.

V usage is TRBV7-8 and J usage is TRBJ1-5; D remains ambiguous. V was trimmed by 10 bases and J by 2 bases, leaving 18 bases between them. CDR3 length: 15 residues. Germline assignment: CDR1 SGHVS and CDR2 FQNEAQ. The CDR3 DNA reads as TGTGCCACCCAACCGGGGATAGGTGGCAATCAGCCCCAGCATTTT. Translation gives CATQPGIGGNQPQHF. The full variable domain, its missing parts supplied by reference TRBV7-8 and TRBJ1-5, is GAGVSQSPRYKVAKRGQDVALRCDPISGHVSLFWYQQALGQGPEFLTYFQNEAQLDKSGLPSDRFFAERPEGSVSTLKIQRTQQEDSAVYLCATQPGIGGNQPQHFGDGTRLSIL.

This rearrangement joins TRBV6-6 to TRBJ2-3; TRBD2 might be the D (5 bases). Germline values: CDR1 MNHNY, CDR2 SVGAGI (reference sequence). Between the trimmed V and J ends, which lost 6 bases and 2 bases, there was a span of 12 bases. The CDR3 extends over 14 amino acids. Here the CDR3 DNA reads TGTGCCAGCAGCCTACTAGGGTTCACAGATACGCAGTATTTT. As protein: CASSLLGFTDTQYF.

The rearrangement joins TRBV9 to TRBJ2-5; possibly TRBD2 for D (6 bases). The CDR3 covers 13 residues. Per germline, CDR1 SGDLS and CDR2 YYNGEE. With 3 bases removed from V and 2 bases from J, the gap between germline ends came to 8 bases. As DNA, the CDR3 is TGTGCCAGCAGCGGGGGGGTACAAGAGACCCAGTACTTC. Amino acid sequence: CASSGGVQETQYF.

V and J are TRBV6-5 and TRBJ1-1; D call uncertain. The CDR3 spans 16 residues. The germline V gene has CDR1 MNHEY and CDR2 SVGAGI. Trimming pared 2 bases from V and 0 bases from J, leaving 13 bases between. The CDR3 region has the DNA TGTGCCAGCAGTTACCTTTCCGGCCCCATGAACACTGAAGCTTTCTTT. This sequence encodes CASSYLSGPMNTEAFF.

The rearrangement uses TRBV4-1 and TRBJ1-2; D remains unclear. Trimming cost V 4 bases and J 8 bases, with 17 bases left between them. This CDR3 contains 14 residues. Germline V CDR1 and CDR2: MGHRA, YSYEKL. CDR3: CASSPIQAVGGYTF. The DNA of the CDR3 is TGCGCCAGCAGCCCAATTCAGGCTGTCGGGGGCTACACCTTC.

This clone was found once. The rearrangement uses TRBV29-1 and TRBJ2-7; possibly TRBD2 for D (5 bases). The CDR3 length is 11 residues. Trimming took off 4 bases at V and 3 bases at J, with 7 bases between the two ends. Germline V lookup: CDR1 SQVTM, CDR2 ANQGSEA. This CDR3 reads CSVAGNYEQYF. CDR3 nucleotide sequence: TGCAGCGTTGCGGGGAACTACGAGCAGTACTTC.

A single count supports this clone. The chain couples TRBV6-6 to TRBJ1-3; tentatively, D is TRBD1 (6 bases). V shed 2 bases and J shed 8 bases, with 7 bases lying between them. The germline V gene has CDR1 MNHNY and CDR2 SVGAGI (reference sequence). There are 12 residues in the CDR3. CDR3: CASSYEGDTIYF. CDR3 DNA sequence: TGTGCCAGCAGTTACGAGGGGGACACCATATATTTT.

This chain uses TRBV5-1 with TRBJ2-7, with TRBD1 matching over 10 bases. The J segment lost 1 base and the V segment lost 4 bases, leaving 8 bases of the junction unmatched. This CDR3 comprises 16 residues. Germline lookup yields CDR1 SGHRS and CDR2 YFSETQ. The CDR3: CASSRTWTGGSYEQYF. Written as DNA, the CDR3 is TGCGCCAGCAGCAGGACGTGGACAGGGGGATCCTACGAGCAGTACTTC.

The rearrangement links TRBV5-4 to TRBJ2-2; 9 positions match TRBD2. The CDR3 sequence is 16 residues long. V dropped 1 base and J dropped 3; count of bases not matched to a gene: 4. Per the germline V gene, CDR1 is SGHNT and CDR2 is YYREEE (reference sequence). DNA of the CDR3: TGTGCCAGCAGCTTGAAGCGGGGGGCCTACACCGGGGAGCTGTTTTTT. This translates into CASSLKRGAYTGELFF.

The chain employs TRBV25-1 and TRBJ1-1, with D unresolved. Germline assignment: CDR1 MGHDK and CDR2 SYGVNS. Trimming took 5 bases from V and 3 from J, leaving 10 bases between them. This CDR3 is built from 13 residues. The CDR3 nucleotides are TGTGCCAGCAGTTGGGCCGGGGACACTGAAGCTTTCTTT. Translation gives CASSWAGDTEAFF.

The gene calls are TRBV4-2 and TRBJ1-4; TRBD1 aligns across 8 bases. Looked up from germline, CDR1 is LGHNA and CDR2 is YNFKEQ. With V trimmed by 5 bases and J by 0 bases, 5 bases remained unmatched. This CDR3 is built from 16 residues. Here the CDR3 DNA reads TGTGCCAGCAGCAATGGACAGGGCGCAACTAATGAAAAACTGTTTTTT. Residues: CASSNGQGATNEKLFF.

The chain couples TRBV19 to TRBJ2-3; no definite D call. CDR1 and CDR2 from the germline V gene are LNHDA and SQIVND (reference sequence). Trimming cost V 5 bases and J 2 bases, with 8 bases left between them. The CDR3 extends over 13 amino acids. DNA of the CDR3: TGTGCCAGTAGTCGGGCCCTCACAGATACGCAGTATTTT. This gives the protein CASSRALTDTQYF.

V gene TRBV30 combines with J gene TRBJ2-7; D may be TRBD1 (6 bases). In germline, CDR1 is GTSNPN, CDR2 SVGIG (reference sequence). V dropped 3 bases and J dropped 9 bases, with 18 bases sitting between them. This CDR3 contains 13 residues. The CDR3 region is CAWSSGHLAGQYF. The CDR3 bases are TGTGCCTGGAGCTCGGGACACCTGGCCGGGCAGTACTTC.

This rearrangement joins TRBV19 to TRBJ1-5, with D tentatively TRBD1 (5 bases). The CDR3 runs 15 residues. Trimming removed 3 bases at V and 0 bases at J, with 9 bases between. Germline CDR1 LNHDA, CDR2 SQIVND (reference sequence). CDR3 nucleotides: TGTGCCAGTAGTATTTGGGACGGTAGCAATCAGCCCCAGCATTTT. Amino acids: CASSIWDGSNQPQHF.

J is TRBJ1-2 and V is TRBV12-5, with TRBD1 matching 7 bases. The V gene's germline CDR1 is LGHNT and CDR2 FRNRAP. The junction had 5 bases not matched to a gene; V was cut back by 0 bases and J by 7 bases. The CDR3 runs to 14 residues. The CDR3 spells CASGLVRAGGGYTF. CDR3 bases: TGTGCTAGTGGTTTGGTACGGGCAGGGGGTGGCTACACCTTC.

The V and J genes are TRBV7-9 and TRBJ2-2; D unresolved. The ends were cut back, 0 bases at V and 0 bases at J, with 5 bases in the middle. The CDR3 loop spans 15 amino acids. Looked up from germline, CDR1 is SEHNR and CDR2 is FQNEAQ (reference sequence). CDR3 sequence (DNA): TGTGCCAGCAGCTTAGCCCAAACGAACACCGGGGAGCTGTTTTTT. It codes for CASSLAQTNTGELFF.

The chain joins TRBV5-1 to TRBJ2-2; D assignment may be TRBD1 or TRBD2 (6 bases each). The CDR3 runs 16 residues. Trimming left V 0 bases short and J 4 bases short, with 13 bases between. Germline assignment: CDR1 SGHRS and CDR2 YFSETQ. CDR3 nucleotide sequence: TGCGCCAGCAGCTTGGGAGACGGGGGCGGCACCGGGGAGCTGTTTTTT. Translated, it gives CASSLGDGGGTGELFF.